The clone carrying this T cell receptor (beta chain) has a handful of counts. Antigen: not known. This record comes from a study of cytomegalovirus exposure and HLA in healthy donors. Study-wide results and limits: Donor immune exposure was known only as CMV serostatus. Researchers reportedly found TCR beta sequences accurately predicted most subjects' HLA-A and HLA-B alleles. Using the classifier, cytomegalovirus status was reportedly diagnosed with high specificity and sensitivity.

Recording of this donor's CMV serostatus was not done. PCR employed 60 Vbeta and 13 Jbeta primers. Data came from immunoSEQ multiplex PCR; TCRdb stores just in-frame clones and leaves some out. Of some 80,000 clones in the sample, over 75% are singletons; the top ten hold over 10%. The specimen sequenced was PBMCs. The TCR originated in a human donor in good health.

CDR3 amino acids: CAWSPTGKAEAFF. CDR3 nucleotides: TGTGCCTGGAGCCCGACAGGGAAGGCTGAAGCTTTCTTT. This chain uses TRBV30 with TRBJ1-1, with TRBD1 identical over 7 bases. The CDR3 spans 13 residues. Germline trimming cut 3 bases from V and 6 bases from J; bases unmatched to any gene: 7. Germline-derived CDR1 and CDR2 are GTSNPN and SVGIG (reference sequence).